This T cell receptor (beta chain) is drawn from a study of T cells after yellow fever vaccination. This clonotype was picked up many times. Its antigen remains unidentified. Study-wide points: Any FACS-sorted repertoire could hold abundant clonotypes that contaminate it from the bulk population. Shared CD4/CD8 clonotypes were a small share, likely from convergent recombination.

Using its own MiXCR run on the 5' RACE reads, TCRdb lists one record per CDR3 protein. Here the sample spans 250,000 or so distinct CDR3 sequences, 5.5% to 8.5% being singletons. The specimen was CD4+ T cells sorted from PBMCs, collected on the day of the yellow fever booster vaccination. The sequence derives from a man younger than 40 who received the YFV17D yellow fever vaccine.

CDR3 DNA: TGTGCCACCAGCAGAGGTCCCAGGGTGGAGACCCAGTACTTC. Encoded protein: CATSRGPRVETQYF. The J gene is TRBJ2-5, the V gene TRBV15; a possible D gene is TRBD1 (5 bases). Trimming shortened V by 1 base and J by 5 bases, and 11 bases separated the two germline ends. CDR1 is LNHNV and CDR2 is YYDKDF in the germline V gene (reference sequence). The CDR3 is 14 residues long.